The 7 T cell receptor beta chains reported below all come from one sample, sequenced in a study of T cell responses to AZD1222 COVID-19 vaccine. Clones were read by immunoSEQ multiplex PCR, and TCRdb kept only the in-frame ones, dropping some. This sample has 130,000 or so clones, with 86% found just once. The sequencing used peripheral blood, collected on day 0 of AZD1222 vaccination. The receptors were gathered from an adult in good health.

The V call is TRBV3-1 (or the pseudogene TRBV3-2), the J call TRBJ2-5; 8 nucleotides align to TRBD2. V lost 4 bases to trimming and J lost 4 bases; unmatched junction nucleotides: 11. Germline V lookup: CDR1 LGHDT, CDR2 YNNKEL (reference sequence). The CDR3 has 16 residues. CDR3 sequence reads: CASSPTRGAQVETQYF. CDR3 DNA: TGTGCCAGCAGCCCGACGCGGGGGGCTCAAGTAGAGACCCAGTACTTC.

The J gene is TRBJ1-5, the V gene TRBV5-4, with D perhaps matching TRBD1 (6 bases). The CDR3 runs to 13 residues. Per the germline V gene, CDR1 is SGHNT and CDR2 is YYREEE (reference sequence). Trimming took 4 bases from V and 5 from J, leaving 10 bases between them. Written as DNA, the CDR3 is TGTGCCAGCAGCAGGGGACAAGATCAGCCCCAGCATTTT. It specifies CASSRGQDQPQHF. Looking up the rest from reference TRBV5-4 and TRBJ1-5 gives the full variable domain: ETGVTQSPTHLIKTRGQQVTLRCSSQSGHNTVSWYQQALGQGPQFIFQYYREEENGRGNFPPRFSGLQFPNYSSELNVNALELDDSALYLCASSRGQDQPQHFGDGTRLSIL.

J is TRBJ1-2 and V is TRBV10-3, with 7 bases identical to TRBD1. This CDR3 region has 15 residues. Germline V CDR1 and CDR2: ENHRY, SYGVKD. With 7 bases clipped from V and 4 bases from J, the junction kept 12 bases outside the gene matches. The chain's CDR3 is CAITARTGEGYGYTF. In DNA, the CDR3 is TGTGCCATCACCGCCCGTACAGGGGAGGGCTATGGCTACACCTTC.

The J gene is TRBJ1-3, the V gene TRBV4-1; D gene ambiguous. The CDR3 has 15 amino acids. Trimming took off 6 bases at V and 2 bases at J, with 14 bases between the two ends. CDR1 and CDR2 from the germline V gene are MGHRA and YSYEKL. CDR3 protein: CASSPLQPTGNTIYF. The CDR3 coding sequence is TGCGCCAGCAGTCCTCTTCAGCCCACTGGAAACACCATATATTTT.

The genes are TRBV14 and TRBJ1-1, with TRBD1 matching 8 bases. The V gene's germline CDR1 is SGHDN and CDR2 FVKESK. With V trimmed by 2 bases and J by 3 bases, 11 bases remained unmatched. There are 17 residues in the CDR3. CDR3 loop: CASSQRDRPRRHTEAFF. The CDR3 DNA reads TGTGCCAGCAGCCAACGGGACAGGCCGAGGCGGCACACTGAAGCTTTCTTT.

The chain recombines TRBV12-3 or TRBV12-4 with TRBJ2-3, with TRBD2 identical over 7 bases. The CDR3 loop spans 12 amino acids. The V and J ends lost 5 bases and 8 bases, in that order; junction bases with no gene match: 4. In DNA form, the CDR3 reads TGTGCCAGCAGTGGGTGGGGGGGTACGCAGTATTTT. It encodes CASSGWGGTQYF.

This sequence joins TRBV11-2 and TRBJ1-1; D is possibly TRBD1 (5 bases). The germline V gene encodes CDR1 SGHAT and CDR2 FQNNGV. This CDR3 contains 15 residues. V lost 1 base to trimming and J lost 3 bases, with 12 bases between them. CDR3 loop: CASSLALRGDTEAFF. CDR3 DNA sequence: TGTGCCAGCAGCTTAGCCTTAAGGGGAGACACTGAAGCTTTCTTT.